The TCR beta chain described here comes from a study of regulatory T cells in long-lasting Graves disease. CDR3 size: 17 residues. The germline gives CDR1 SGHTA, CDR2 FQGTGA. With iRepertoire HTBI primers and Arm-PCR of CDR3 regions, TCR beta libraries were built. From the multiplex PCR reads, TCRdb called clonotypes with MiXCR, one entry per CDR3 protein. The repertoire holds about 470,000 distinct CDR3 sequences, with roughly 21% as singletons. With regard to this clonotype: The junction shows a germline mismatch at one end, possibly a read error.

The time point denotes: persistent/refractory GD, antithyroid drugs over 5 years with positive TRAb. There was RNA extracted from PBMCs, and the TCR library was made from it. The J gene is TRBJ1-5, the V gene TRBV7-3, with a weak D call TRBD1 (5 bases). Here the sequenced sample was peripheral blood mononuclear cells (PBMCs), taken when the disease was refractory, from a patient treated with antithyroid drugs. This TCR was sampled from a female donor with Graves disease. The CDR3 DNA follows: TGTGCCAGCAGCTTAAGTACTGGAGAAGGGACCGATCAGTCCCAGCATTTT. Translation gives CASSLSTGEGTDQSQHF.